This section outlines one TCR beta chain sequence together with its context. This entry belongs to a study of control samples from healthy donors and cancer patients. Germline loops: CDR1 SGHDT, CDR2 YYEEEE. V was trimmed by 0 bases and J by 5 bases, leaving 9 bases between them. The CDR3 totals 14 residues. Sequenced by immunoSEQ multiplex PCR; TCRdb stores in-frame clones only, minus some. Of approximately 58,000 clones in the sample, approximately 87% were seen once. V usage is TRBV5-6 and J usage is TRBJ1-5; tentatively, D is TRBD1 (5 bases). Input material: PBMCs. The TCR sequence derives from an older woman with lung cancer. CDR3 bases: TGTGCCAGCAGCTTGGGACAGTACTATCAGCCCCAGCATTTT. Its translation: CASSLGQYYQPQHF.